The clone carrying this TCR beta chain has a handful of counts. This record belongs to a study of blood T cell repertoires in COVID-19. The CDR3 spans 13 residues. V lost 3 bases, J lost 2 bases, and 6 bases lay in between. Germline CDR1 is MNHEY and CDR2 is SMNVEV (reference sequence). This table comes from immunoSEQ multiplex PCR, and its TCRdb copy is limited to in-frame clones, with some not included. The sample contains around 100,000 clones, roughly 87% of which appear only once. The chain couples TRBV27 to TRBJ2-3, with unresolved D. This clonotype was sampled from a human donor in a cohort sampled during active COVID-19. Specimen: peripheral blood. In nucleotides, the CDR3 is TGTGCCAGCAGTTTCGACAACACAGATACGCAGTATTTT. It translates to CASSFDNTDTQYF.